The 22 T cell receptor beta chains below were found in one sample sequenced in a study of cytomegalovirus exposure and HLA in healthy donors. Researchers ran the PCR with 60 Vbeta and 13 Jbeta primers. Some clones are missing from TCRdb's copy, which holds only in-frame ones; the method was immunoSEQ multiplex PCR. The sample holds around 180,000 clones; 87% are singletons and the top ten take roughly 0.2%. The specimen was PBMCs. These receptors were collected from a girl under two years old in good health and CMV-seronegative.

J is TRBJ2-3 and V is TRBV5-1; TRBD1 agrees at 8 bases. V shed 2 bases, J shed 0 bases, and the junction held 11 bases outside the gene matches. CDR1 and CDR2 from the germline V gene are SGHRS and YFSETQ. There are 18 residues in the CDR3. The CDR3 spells CASSLERRGTGSTDTQYF. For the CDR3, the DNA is TGCGCCAGCAGCTTAGAAAGACGCGGGACAGGTAGCACAGATACGCAGTATTTT.

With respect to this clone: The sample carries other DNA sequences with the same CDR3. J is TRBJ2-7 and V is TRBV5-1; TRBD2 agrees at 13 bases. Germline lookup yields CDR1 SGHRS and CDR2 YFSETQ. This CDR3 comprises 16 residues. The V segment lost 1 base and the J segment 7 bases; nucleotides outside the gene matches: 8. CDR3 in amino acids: CASSLSRTSGGGEQYF. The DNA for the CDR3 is TGCGCCAGCAGCTTGTCTCGGACTAGCGGGGGAGGAGAGCAGTACTTC.

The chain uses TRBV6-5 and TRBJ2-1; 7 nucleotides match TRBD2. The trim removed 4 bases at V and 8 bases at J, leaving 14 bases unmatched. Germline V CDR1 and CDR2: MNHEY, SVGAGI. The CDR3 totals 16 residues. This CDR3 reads CASSSYRTSISDEQFF. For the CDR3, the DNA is TGTGCCAGCAGTTCCTATCGGACTAGTATTAGCGATGAGCAGTTCTTC.

CDR3 loop: CASSPEKGANEKLFF. DNA of the CDR3: TGCGCCAGCAGCCCGGAAAAGGGGGCTAATGAAAAACTGTTTTTT. The chain employs TRBV5-1 and TRBJ1-4, with D perhaps matching TRBD1 (6 bases). Germline lookup yields CDR1 SGHRS and CDR2 YFSETQ. CDR3 length equals 15 residues. The V and J ends lost 4 bases and 3 bases respectively, with 13 bases between them.

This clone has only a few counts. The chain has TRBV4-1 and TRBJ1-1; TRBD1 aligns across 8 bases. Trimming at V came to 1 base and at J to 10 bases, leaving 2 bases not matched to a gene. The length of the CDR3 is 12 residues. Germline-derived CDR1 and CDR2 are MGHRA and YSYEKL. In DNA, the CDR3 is TGCGCCAGCAGCCAAGGGACAGGGTTAGCTTTCTTT. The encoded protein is CASSQGTGLAFF.

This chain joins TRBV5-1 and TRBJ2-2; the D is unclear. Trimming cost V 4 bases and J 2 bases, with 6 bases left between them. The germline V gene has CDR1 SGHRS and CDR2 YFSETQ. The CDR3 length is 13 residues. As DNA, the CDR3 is TGCGCCAGCAGCCCCATCAACACCGGGGAGCTGTTTTTT. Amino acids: CASSPINTGELFF.

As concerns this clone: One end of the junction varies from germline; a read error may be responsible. CDR3 sequence: CASSQDAGGNSGELFF. Written as DNA, the CDR3 is TGTGCCAGCAGCCAAGATGCCGGGGGGAACTCCGGGGAGCTGTTTTTT. The rearrangement links TRBV14 to TRBJ2-2; 7 bases match TRBD2. The CDR3 is made up of 16 amino acids. Germline V CDR1 and CDR2: SGHDN, FVKESK.

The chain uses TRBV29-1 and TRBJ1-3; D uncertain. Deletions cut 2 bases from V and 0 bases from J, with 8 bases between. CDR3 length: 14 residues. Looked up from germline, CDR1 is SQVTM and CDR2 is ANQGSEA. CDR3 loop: CSVELPSSGNTIYF. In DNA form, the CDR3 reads TGCAGCGTTGAATTGCCCAGCTCTGGAAACACCATATATTTT. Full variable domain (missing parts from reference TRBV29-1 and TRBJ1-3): SAVISQKPSRDICQRGTSLTIQCQVDSQVTMMFWYRQQPGQSLTLIATANQGSEATYESGFVIDKFPISRPNLTFSTLTVSNMSPEDSSIYLCSVELPSSGNTIYFGEGSWLTVV.

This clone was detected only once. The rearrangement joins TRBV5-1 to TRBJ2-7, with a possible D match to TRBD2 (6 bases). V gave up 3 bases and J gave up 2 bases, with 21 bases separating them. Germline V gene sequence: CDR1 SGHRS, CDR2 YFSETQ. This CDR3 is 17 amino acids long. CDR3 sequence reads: CASSSGVRAGQTYEQYF. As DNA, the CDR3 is TGCGCCAGCAGCTCGGGAGTTAGGGCAGGACAAACCTACGAGCAGTACTTC. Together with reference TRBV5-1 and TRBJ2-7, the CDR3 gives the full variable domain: KAGVTQTPRYLIKTRGQQVTLSCSPISGHRSVSWYQQTPGQGLQFLFEYFSETQRNKGNFPGRFSGRQFSNSRSEMNVSTLELGDSALYLCASSSGVRAGQTYEQYFGPGTRLTVT.

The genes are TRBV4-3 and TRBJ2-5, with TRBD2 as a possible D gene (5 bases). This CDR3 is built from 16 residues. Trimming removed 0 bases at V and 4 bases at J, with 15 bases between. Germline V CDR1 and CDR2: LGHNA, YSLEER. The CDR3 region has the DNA TGCGCCAGCAGCCAAGATCGGGGAGCGCGGACAGAGACCCAGTACTTC. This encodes CASSQDRGARTETQYF.

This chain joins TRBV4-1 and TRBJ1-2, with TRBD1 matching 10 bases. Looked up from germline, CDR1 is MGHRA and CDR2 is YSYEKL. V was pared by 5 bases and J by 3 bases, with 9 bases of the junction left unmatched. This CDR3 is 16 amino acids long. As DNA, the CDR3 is TGCGCCAGCAGCTACCGCTTGACAGGGGGCTACTATGGCTACACCTTC. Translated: CASSYRLTGGYYGYTF.

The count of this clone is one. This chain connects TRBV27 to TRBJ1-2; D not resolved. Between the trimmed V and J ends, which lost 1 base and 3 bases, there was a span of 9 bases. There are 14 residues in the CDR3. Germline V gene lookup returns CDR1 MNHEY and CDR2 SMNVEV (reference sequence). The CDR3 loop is CASSLFGGYYGYTF. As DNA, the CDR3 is TGTGCCAGCAGTTTATTCGGCGGATACTATGGCTACACCTTC.

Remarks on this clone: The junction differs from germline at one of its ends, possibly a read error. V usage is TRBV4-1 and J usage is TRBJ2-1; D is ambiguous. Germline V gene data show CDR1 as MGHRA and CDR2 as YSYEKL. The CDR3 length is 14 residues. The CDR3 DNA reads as TGCGCCAACAGCCAAGATTCTAGTTTCGATGAGCAGTTCTTC. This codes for CANSQDSSFDEQFF.

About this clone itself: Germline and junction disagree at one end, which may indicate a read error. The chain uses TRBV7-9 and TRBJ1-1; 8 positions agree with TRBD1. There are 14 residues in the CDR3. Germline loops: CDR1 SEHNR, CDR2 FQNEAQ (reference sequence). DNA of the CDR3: TGTTCCAGCAGCCCTTGGACAGGGACGACTGAAGCTTTCTTT. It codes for CSSSPWTGTTEAFF.

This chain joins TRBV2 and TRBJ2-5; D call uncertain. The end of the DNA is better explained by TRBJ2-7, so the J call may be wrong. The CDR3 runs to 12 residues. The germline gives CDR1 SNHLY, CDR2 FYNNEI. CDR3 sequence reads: CASSELPYEQYF. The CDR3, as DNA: TGTGCCAGCAGTGAGCTACCCTACGAGCAGTACTTC.

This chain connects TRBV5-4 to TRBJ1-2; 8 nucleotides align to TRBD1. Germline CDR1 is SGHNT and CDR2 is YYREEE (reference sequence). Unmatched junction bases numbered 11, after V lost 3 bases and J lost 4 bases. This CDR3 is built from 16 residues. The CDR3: CASSSRTGYALYGYTF. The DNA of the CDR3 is TGTGCCAGCAGCTCAAGGACAGGGTATGCCCTCTATGGCTACACCTTC.

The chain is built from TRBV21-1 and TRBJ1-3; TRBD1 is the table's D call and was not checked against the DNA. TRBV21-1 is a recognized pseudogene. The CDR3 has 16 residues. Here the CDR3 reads CASSKGGGYSGNTIYF. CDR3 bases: TGTGCCAGCAGCAAAGGAGGGGGTTACTCTGGAAACACCATATATTTT.

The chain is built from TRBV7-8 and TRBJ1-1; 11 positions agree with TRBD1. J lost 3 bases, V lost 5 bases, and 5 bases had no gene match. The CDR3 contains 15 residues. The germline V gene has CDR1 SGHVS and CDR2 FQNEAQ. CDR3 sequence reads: CASSAPGQGDTEAFF. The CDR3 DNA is TGTGCCAGCAGCGCTCCGGGACAGGGGGACACTGAAGCTTTCTTT.

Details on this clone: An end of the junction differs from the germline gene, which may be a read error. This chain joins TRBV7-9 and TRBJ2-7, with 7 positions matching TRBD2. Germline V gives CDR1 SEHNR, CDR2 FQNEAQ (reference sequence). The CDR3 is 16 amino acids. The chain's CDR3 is CSSSFMSGGRYYEQYF. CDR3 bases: TGTTCCAGCAGCTTCATGTCGGGCGGGAGATACTACGAGCAGTACTTC.

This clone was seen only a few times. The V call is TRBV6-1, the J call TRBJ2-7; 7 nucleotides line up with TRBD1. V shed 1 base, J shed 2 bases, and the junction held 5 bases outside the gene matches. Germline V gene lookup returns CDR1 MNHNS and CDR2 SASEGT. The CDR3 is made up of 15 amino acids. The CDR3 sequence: CASSEGPRGTYEQYF. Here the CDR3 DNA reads TGTGCCAGCAGTGAAGGTCCCAGGGGGACCTACGAGCAGTACTTC.

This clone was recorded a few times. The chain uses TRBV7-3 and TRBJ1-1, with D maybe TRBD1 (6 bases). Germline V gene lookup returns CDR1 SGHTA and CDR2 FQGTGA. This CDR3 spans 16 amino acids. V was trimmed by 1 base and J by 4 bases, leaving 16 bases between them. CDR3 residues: CASSLSHRVRSTEAFF. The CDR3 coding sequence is TGTGCCAGCAGCTTAAGCCACAGGGTGAGGAGCACTGAAGCTTTCTTT. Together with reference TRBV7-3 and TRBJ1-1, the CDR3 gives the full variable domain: GAGVSQTPSNKVTEKGKYVELRCDPISGHTALYWYRQSLGQGPEFLIYFQGTGAADDSGLPNDRFFAVRPEGSVSTLKIQRTERGDSAVYLCASSLSHRVRSTEAFFGQGTRLTVV.

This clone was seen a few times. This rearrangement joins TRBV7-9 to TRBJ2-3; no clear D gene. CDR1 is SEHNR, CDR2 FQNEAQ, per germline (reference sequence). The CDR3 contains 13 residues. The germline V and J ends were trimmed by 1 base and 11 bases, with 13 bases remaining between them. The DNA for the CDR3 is TGTGCCAGCAGCTTAGGGTCCGGGTTAGGGCAGTATTTT. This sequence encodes CASSLGSGLGQYF.